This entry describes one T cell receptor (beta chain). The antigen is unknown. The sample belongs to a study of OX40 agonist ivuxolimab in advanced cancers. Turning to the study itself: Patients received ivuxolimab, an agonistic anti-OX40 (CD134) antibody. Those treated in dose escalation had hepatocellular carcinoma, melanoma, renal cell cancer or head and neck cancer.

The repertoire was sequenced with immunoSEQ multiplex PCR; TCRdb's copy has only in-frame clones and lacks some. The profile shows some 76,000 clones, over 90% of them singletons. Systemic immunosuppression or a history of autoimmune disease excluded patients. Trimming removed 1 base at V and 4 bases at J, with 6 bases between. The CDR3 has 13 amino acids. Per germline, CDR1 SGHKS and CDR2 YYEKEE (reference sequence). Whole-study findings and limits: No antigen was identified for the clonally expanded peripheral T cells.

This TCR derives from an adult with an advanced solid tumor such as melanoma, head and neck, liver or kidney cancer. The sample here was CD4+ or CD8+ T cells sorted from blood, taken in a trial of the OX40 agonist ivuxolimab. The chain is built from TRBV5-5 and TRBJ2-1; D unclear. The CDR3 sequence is CASSLYLYNEQFF. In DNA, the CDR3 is TGTGCCAGCAGCTTGTACTTGTACAATGAGCAGTTCTTC.